Listed below are T cell receptor beta chains from one sample, sequenced in a study of beta chain features in type 1 diabetes. The table came from immunoSEQ multiplex PCR; TCRdb's copy has only in-frame clones and leaves some out. The sample records 200,000 to 300,000 clones, around 21% being singletons. Sequencing was carried out using naive CD4+ T cells from blood. The receptors originated from a woman aged 40 to 50 with type 1 diabetes. CDR3s include the opening cysteine and the closing phenylalanine or tryptophan. The order of the fields is J gene, D gene, V gene, clone size, CDR3 DNA, CDR3 protein. A D gene is named only where the DNA matches it firmly. The size entry is marked missing in some rows and otherwise reads once, few, many or a size class.

>TRBJ1-2|-|TRBV19|few
TGTGCCAGTAGTAAGGGCAGGGAGGATGGCTACACCTTC
CASSKGREDGYTF
>TRBJ2-5|TRBD1|TRBV7-9|-
TGTGCCAGCAGCCGGACAGGACAAGAGACCCAGTACTTC
CASSRTGQETQYF
>TRBJ1-1|-|TRBV5-4|-
TGTGCCAGCAGCCCCGGGGGTAACACTGAAGCTTTCTTT
CASSPGGNTEAFF
>TRBJ1-1|-|TRBV29-1|-
TGCAGCGACGACAGCGGGGAAGCTTTCTTT
CSDDSGEAFF
>TRBJ2-7|TRBD2|TRBV7-9|-
TGTGCCAGCAGCTGGGGACTAGCGGTAAACGAGCAGTACTTC
CASSWGLAVNEQYF
>TRBJ2-1|-|TRBV7-9|-
TGTGCCAGCAGCTTAGCGATCCAGGTGGGCTCCAATGAGCAGTTCTTC
CASSLAIQVGSNEQFF
>TRBJ2-1|TRBD2|TRBV9|-
TGTGCCAGCAGCGTAGTAGGGCTAGCGGGAGTTAGTGAGCAGTTCTTC
CASSVVGLAGVSEQFF
>TRBJ2-1|-|TRBV6-5|-
TGTGCCAGCAGTTACTCGGGGAGCTCCTACAATGAGCAGTTCTTC
CASSYSGSSYNEQFF
>TRBJ2-1|TRBD2|TRBV4-1|-
TGCGCCAGCAGAGGAGGCCTAGCGGTTGGAGACAATGAGCAGTTCTTC
CASRGGLAVGDNEQFF
>TRBJ2-7|TRBD1|TRBV5-1|-
TGCGCCAGCAGCCCCTCAGGGGACAGGGTCCCCGAGCAGTACTTC
CASSPSGDRVPEQYF
>TRBJ2-1|-|TRBV7-7|-
TGTGCTAGCAGCTTCCGACTAGACGTCAATGAGCAGTTCTTC
CASSFRLDVNEQFF
>TRBJ2-1|TRBD1|TRBV30|-
TGTGCCTGGAGGGGGACAGGGGGTACGGGTGAGCAGTTCTTC
CAWRGTGGTGEQFF
>TRBJ2-1|-|TRBV11-2|few
TGTGCCAGCAGCCAACAGGGTAGCTCCTACAATGAGCAGTTCTTC
CASSQQGSSYNEQFF
>TRBJ1-1|-|TRBV9|-
TGTGCCAGCAGCTGGAGCGAGCGGGGTGAAGCTTTCTTT
CASSWSERGEAFF
>TRBJ2-1|-|TRBV29-1|-
TGCAGCGTTGTATCCGGTGAGAGCTCCTACAATGAGCAGTTCTTC
CSVVSGESSYNEQFF
>TRBJ2-1|-|TRBV19|few
TGTGCCAGTAGTATAGGTACAGGTTTCTACAATGAGCAGTTCTTC
CASSIGTGFYNEQFF
>TRBJ1-1|-|TRBV19|-
TGTGCCAGTAGTTCCCGAGACAGGAGAGCTTTCTTT
CASSSRDRRAFF
>TRBJ2-7|-|TRBV5-1|-
TGCGCCAGCAGCTTGGGGTTGGGGACACTCGCCTACGAGCAGTACTTC
CASSLGLGTLAYEQYF
>TRBJ2-7|-|TRBV28|-
TGTGCCAGCAGTCTCCCAGGCCGATACGAGCAGTACTTC
CASSLPGRYEQYF
>TRBJ2-5|TRBD2|TRBV11-2|few
TGTGCCAGCAGCTTAGCCACTAGCGGGGGGGTGGAGACCCAGTACTTC
CASSLATSGGVETQYF
>TRBJ1-1|TRBD1|TRBV15|few
TGTGCCACCAGCAGAATTCACAGGGGCGCTGAAGCTTTCTTT
CATSRIHRGAEAFF
>TRBJ1-4|-|TRBV6-6|-
TGTGCCAGCAGTTCCCCTGAGGCTAATGAAAAACTGTTTTTT
CASSSPEANEKLFF
>TRBJ2-6|-|TRBV7-7|few
TGTGCCAGCAGCCCGACAGGACTCTCTGGGGCCAACGTCCTGACTTTC
CASSPTGLSGANVLTF
>TRBJ2-3|-|TRBV2|few
TGTGCCAGCAGACTCTTAGCGGTCACAGATACGCAGTATTTT
CASRLLAVTDTQYF
>TRBJ1-2|TRBD1|TRBV9|-
TGTGCCAGCAGCGCATATTCTCGGGACAGGGGTAACTATGGCTACACCTTC
CASSAYSRDRGNYGYTF
>TRBJ1-4|-|TRBV29-1|-
TGCAGCGTTGGGGAAGGGGGTGGTGAAAAACTGTTTTTT
CSVGEGGGEKLFF
>TRBJ2-1|TRBD2|TRBV5-4|-
TGTGCCAGCAGCTTCCTAGCGGGGGGTCACAATGAGCAGTTCTTC
CASSFLAGGHNEQFF
>TRBJ2-3|TRBD2|TRBV5-6|-
TGTGCCAGCAGCTTGTTGTTAGCGGGCCCCGGGGATACGCAGTATTTT
CASSLLLAGPGDTQYF
>TRBJ2-2|-|TRBV5-1|-
TGCGCCAGCAGCAGGACATCGAACACCGGGGAGCTGTTTTTT
CASSRTSNTGELFF
>TRBJ2-1|TRBD1|TRBV18|-
TGTGCCAGCTCACCGACAGGGGAAGTCGAGCAGTTCTTC
CASSPTGEVEQFF
>TRBJ2-7|TRBD2|TRBV7-9|few
TGTGCCAGCAGCTTAAGCGGGAGCTACGAGCAGTACTTC
CASSLSGSYEQYF
>TRBJ1-1|-|TRBV7-9|-
TGTGCCAGCAGCAGGGTGGAGGGGAGCACTGAAGCTTTCTTT
CASSRVEGSTEAFF
>TRBJ2-3|-|TRBV11-3|-
TGTGCCAGCAGCTTATCAGGAGATACGCAGTATTTT
CASSLSGDTQYF
>TRBJ1-5|TRBD1|TRBV7-2|-
TGTGCCAGCAGCTTTTCCGGGACAGGGATCGGTCAGCCCCAGCATTTT
CASSFSGTGIGQPQHF
>TRBJ2-1|-|TRBV15|-
TGTGCCACCGGGCCGGGGGAAAGCTCCTACAATGAGCAGTTCTTC
CATGPGESSYNEQFF
>TRBJ1-1|TRBD1|TRBV5-4|few
TGTGCCAGCAGCCCGACAGGGTATACTGAAGCTTTCTTT
CASSPTGYTEAFF
>TRBJ2-7|TRBD1|TRBV6-6|few
TGTGCCAGCAGTGTGGACAGGAGCGCCTACGAGCAGTACTTC
CASSVDRSAYEQYF
>TRBJ2-3|TRBD2|TRBV11-1|-
TGTGCCAGCAGCTTAAATTCGGGAGGTGTAGATACGCAGTATTTT
CASSLNSGGVDTQYF
>TRBJ2-7|-|TRBV5-1|-
TGCGCCAGCAGCTTGGCCACAGGGCTGTACGAGCAGTACTTC
CASSLATGLYEQYF
>TRBJ1-5|-|TRBV7-2|-
TGTGCCAGCACCCCGGTAGGGAGGTATCAGCCCCAGCATTTT
CASTPVGRYQPQHF
>TRBJ2-5|-|TRBV7-9|few
TGTGCCAGCAGCTTCACGGGGGAGACCCAGTACTTC
CASSFTGETQYF
>TRBJ2-1|-|TRBV5-6|-
TGTGCCAGCAGCTCATTCAATGAGCAGTTCTTC
CASSSFNEQFF
>TRBJ1-2|-|TRBV5-1|few
TGCGCCAGCAGCGGCCGCAGGGATGGCTATGGCTACACCTTC
CASSGRRDGYGYTF
>TRBJ2-1|TRBD1|TRBV30|-
TGTGCCTGCCAGGACAGGGACTTTGTTGGTGAGCAGTTCTTC
CACQDRDFVGEQFF
>TRBJ1-6|TRBD1|TRBV29-1|-
TGCAGCGTTGGTTCAGGGGGTAATTCACCCCTCCACTTT
CSVGSGGNSPLHF
>TRBJ2-3|TRBD2|TRBV11-1|-
TGTGCCAGCAGCTTAGAGGCAGCGGGAGGGCCTGATACGCAGTATTTT
CASSLEAAGGPDTQYF
>TRBJ1-5|TRBD1|TRBV19|-
TGTGCCAGTAGTATAGGACAGGGGAGCGGTCAGCCCCAGCATTTT
CASSIGQGSGQPQHF
>TRBJ2-5|-|TRBV27|-
TGTGCCAGCAGCTTTACAGGTCAAGAGACCCAGTACTTC
CASSFTGQETQYF
>TRBJ1-4|-|TRBV28|few
TGTGCCAGCAGTTCTCCCTCAGCGGATAATGAAAAACTGTTTTTT
CASSSPSADNEKLFF
>TRBJ2-1|-|TRBV29-1|-
TGCAGCGCTGCCCCCCGGGGTCAAAGCTCCTACAATGAGCAGTTCTTC
CSAAPRGQSSYNEQFF
>TRBJ1-3|-|TRBV11-2|-
TGTGCCAGCAGCTTGGAGCGGTTAAACTCTGGAAACACCATATATTTT
CASSLERLNSGNTIYF
>TRBJ1-2|-|TRBV5-1|few
TGCGCCAGCAGCTTACAGGCTAACTATGGCTACACCTTC
CASSLQANYGYTF
>TRBJ2-1|TRBD1|TRBV9|few
TGTGCCAGCAGCCTACAAGGGGGCTTATACAATGAGCAGTTCTTC
CASSLQGGLYNEQFF
>TRBJ2-3|-|TRBV25-1|-
TGTGCCAGCAGTAAGCCTAGCGCTGGGAAGACAGATACGCAGTATTTT
CASSKPSAGKTDTQYF
>TRBJ1-1|TRBD1|TRBV7-3|few
TGTGCCAGCAGCCCCGACAGGGGGAGGCACACTGAAGCTTTCTTT
CASSPDRGRHTEAFF
>TRBJ2-7|-|TRBV7-9|-
TGTGCCAGCAGCTTAAGTCGGTACGAGCAGTACTTC
CASSLSRYEQYF
>TRBJ2-3|-|TRBV18|few
TGTGCCAGCTCACCCTGGACTCTTAACACAGATACGCAGTATTTT
CASSPWTLNTDTQYF
>TRBJ1-1|-|TRBV29-1|few
TGCAGCGTCGCCGTGCAGGGGAACACTGAAGCTTTCTTT
CSVAVQGNTEAFF
>TRBJ2-7|TRBD1|TRBV4-2|-
TGTGCCAGCAGCCAAGATAGGGTGGACAGGGGCCACGAGCAGTACTTC
CASSQDRVDRGHEQYF
>TRBJ2-7|-|TRBV15|few
TGTGCCACCAGCAGAGATCGGAGGTACGAGCAGTACTTC
CATSRDRRYEQYF